Following are 26 T cell receptor beta chains from one sample sequenced in a study of cytomegalovirus exposure and HLA in healthy donors. Researchers ran the PCR with 60 Vbeta and 13 Jbeta primers. Measured with immunoSEQ multiplex PCR; TCRdb has only the in-frame clones, and not every one. The repertoire holds around 110,000 clones, under 85% seen once, with approximately 4.5% in the top ten. The source material was PBMCs. The origin of the receptors is a male donor in good health and CMV-seronegative.

The table lists this clone with a count of one. V gene TRBV7-8 combines with J gene TRBJ1-4; D is unresolved. Germline loops: CDR1 SGHVS, CDR2 FQNEAQ. The CDR3 contains 16 residues. V lost 1 base to trimming and J lost 3 bases, with 12 bases between them. The CDR3 reads CASSLVWVGANEKLFF. The CDR3 coding sequence is TGTGCCAGCAGCTTAGTATGGGTCGGGGCTAATGAAAAACTGTTTTTT.

This rearrangement joins TRBV4-2 to TRBJ2-7; 8 bases agree with TRBD1. This CDR3 region has 15 residues. Germline V CDR1 and CDR2: LGHNA, YNFKEQ. The trim removed 2 bases at V and 3 bases at J, leaving 6 bases unmatched. The CDR3 spells CASSQPDRESYEQYF. Here the CDR3 DNA reads TGTGCCAGCAGCCAACCGGACAGGGAGAGCTACGAGCAGTACTTC.

This clone was counted only a few times. The rearrangement links TRBV18 to TRBJ2-7; D is ambiguous. V was shortened by 2 bases and J by 2 bases, with 13 bases between the two germline ends. CDR1 and CDR2 from the germline V gene are KGHSH and LQKENI. The CDR3 contains 15 residues. The CDR3 nucleotides are TGTGCCAGCTCACCATCCCAGAGGAGTACCTACGAGCAGTACTTC. Its translation: CASSPSQRSTYEQYF.

This clone was observed a few times. The gene calls are TRBV6-1 and TRBJ1-4, with 7 nucleotides matching TRBD1. Germline CDR1 reads MNHNS; CDR2 reads SASEGT. The CDR3 spans 15 residues. The trim removed 1 base at V and 6 bases at J, leaving 5 bases unmatched. CDR3 in DNA: TGTGCCAGCAGTGAAGACAGGGGACCCTATGAAAAACTGTTTTTT. Protein product: CASSEDRGPYEKLFF.

The chain combines TRBV11-2 with TRBJ2-7, with D hard to call. The CDR3 has 14 amino acids. Trimming took 4 bases from V and 2 from J, leaving 12 bases between them. CDR1 SGHAT and CDR2 FQNNGV come from the germline V gene. This CDR3 reads CASSSIRRTYEQYF. Written as DNA, the CDR3 is TGTGCCAGCAGCTCTATAAGGCGGACCTACGAGCAGTACTTC.

This rearrangement joins TRBV5-1 to TRBJ1-4, with 7 nucleotides matching TRBD1. The J segment lost 3 bases and the V segment lost 4 bases, leaving 9 bases of the junction unmatched. The CDR3 is 16 residues long. Per the germline V gene, CDR1 is SGHRS and CDR2 is YFSETQ. DNA of the CDR3: TGCGCCAGCAGCCCCGACAGGGCTCCAGCTAATGAAAAACTGTTTTTT. Translated: CASSPDRAPANEKLFF.

This clone was found a few times. The J gene is TRBJ2-5, the V gene TRBV5-1, with 13 bases identical to TRBD2. V lost 4 bases and J lost 5; bases outside the gene matches: 11. CDR3 length equals 17 residues. Germline V gene data show CDR1 as SGHRS and CDR2 as YFSETQ. CDR3 nucleotides: TGCGCCAGCAGCAATACCGGGACTAGCGGGATAGGGGAGACCCAGTACTTC. Translation: CASSNTGTSGIGETQYF. The entire variable domain, with the rest obtained from reference TRBV5-1 and TRBJ2-5, is as follows: KAGVTQTPRYLIKTRGQQVTLSCSPISGHRSVSWYQQTPGQGLQFLFEYFSETQRNKGNFPGRFSGRQFSNSRSEMNVSTLELGDSALYLCASSNTGTSGIGETQYFGPGTRLLVL.

This chain uses TRBV10-3 with TRBJ2-3; 12 bases fit TRBD2. CDR1 and CDR2 (germline): ENHRY, SYGVKD. CDR3 length equals 17 residues. The V gene end was trimmed by 0 bases and the J gene end by 5 bases; junction bases not matched to a gene: 6. CDR3 sequence: CAISESASGREGDTQYF. The CDR3 DNA is TGTGCCATCAGTGAGTCGGCTAGCGGGAGGGAGGGAGATACGCAGTATTTT.

The chain joins TRBV25-1 to TRBJ1-6; D unclear. The CDR3 consists of 14 residues. V lost 2 bases to trimming and J lost 7 bases, with 9 bases between them. The V gene's germline CDR1 is MGHDK and CDR2 SYGVNS. In DNA, the CDR3 is TGTGCCAGCAGTGAAGCAGTCTCAAATTCACCCCTCCACTTT. Amino acids: CASSEAVSNSPLHF.

The V call is TRBV4-1, the J call TRBJ2-1, with D possibly being TRBD2 (6 bases). Per germline, CDR1 MGHRA and CDR2 YSYEKL. The CDR3 runs to 15 residues. V shed 6 bases and J shed 6 bases, with 18 bases lying between them. Written as DNA, the CDR3 is TGCGCCAGCAGTCCCGTGGGACTTGTAATCAATGAGCAGTTCTTC. Its protein product is CASSPVGLVINEQFF.

Written as DNA, the CDR3 is TGTGCCTGTAAAAACCAGGGGAGCTCCTACGAGCAGTACTTC. It is translated as CACKNQGSSYEQYF. The genes are TRBV28 and TRBJ2-7; possibly TRBD1 for D (6 bases). The germline V and J ends were trimmed by 11 bases and 0 bases, with 17 bases remaining between them. The CDR3 extends over 14 amino acids. CDR1 and CDR2 from the germline V gene are MDHEN and SYDVKM.

This clone was counted a few times. The chain couples TRBV5-6 to TRBJ2-5, with a possible D match to TRBD1 (5 bases). The CDR3 loop spans 12 amino acids. The V gene's germline CDR1 is SGHDT and CDR2 YYEEEE. The V end was cut by 0 bases, the J end by 7 bases, with 7 bases between. Written as DNA, the CDR3 is TGTGCCAGCAGCTTGGAAACAGGGACCCAGTACTTC. It translates to CASSLETGTQYF.

The sample holds one count of this clone. The chain couples TRBV11-2 to TRBJ2-3, with TRBD2 identical over 15 bases. This CDR3 comprises 15 residues. With V trimmed by 5 bases and J by 5 bases, 2 bases remained unmatched. CDR1 and CDR2 from the germline V gene are SGHAT and FQNNGV. CDR3 sequence: CASSGLAGGGDTQYF. In nucleotides, the CDR3 is TGTGCCAGCAGCGGACTAGCGGGAGGGGGAGATACGCAGTATTTT.

The chain carries TRBV27 and TRBJ2-7, with a weak D call TRBD2 (6 bases). The germline gives CDR1 MNHEY, CDR2 SMNVEV (reference sequence). Trimming took 3 bases from V and 3 from J, leaving 9 bases between them. This CDR3 region has 13 residues. CDR3 DNA: TGTGCCAGCAGTTTTTTGGGGGGCTACGAGCAGTACTTC. This translates into CASSFLGGYEQYF.

The chain uses TRBV28 and TRBJ2-1; D perhaps matches TRBD2 (5 bases). With 1 base removed from V and 12 bases from J, the gap between germline ends came to 10 bases. In germline, CDR1 is MDHEN, CDR2 SYDVKM. The CDR3 sequence is 12 residues long. The CDR3 reads CASSLSLRVQFF. The CDR3 DNA is TGTGCCAGCAGTTTATCGCTGAGGGTGCAGTTCTTC.

The table lists this clone with a few counts. The chain recombines TRBV27 with TRBJ2-4; tentative D call: TRBD2 (6 bases). Per germline, CDR1 MNHEY and CDR2 SMNVEV (reference sequence). Trimming removed 5 bases at V and 5 bases at J, with 13 bases between. The CDR3 runs to 14 residues. CDR3 residues: CASSRGGGENIQYF. The CDR3 nucleotides are TGTGCCAGCAGTCGGGGCGGCGGGGAAAACATTCAGTACTTC.

The V call is TRBV6-1, the J call TRBJ1-3; no clear D gene. The germline V and J ends were trimmed by 4 bases and 0 bases, with 10 bases remaining between them. Germline V lookup: CDR1 MNHNS, CDR2 SASEGT. This CDR3 has 15 amino acids. CDR3 loop: CASSVVASSGNTIYF. Here the CDR3 DNA reads TGTGCCAGCAGTGTCGTGGCATCCTCTGGAAACACCATATATTTT.

This clone appeared a few times. The V gene is TRBV19, the J gene TRBJ1-2, with D hard to call. The germline V gene has CDR1 LNHDA and CDR2 SQIVND (reference sequence). The CDR3 runs to 13 residues. The V and J ends lost 3 bases and 4 bases respectively, with 9 bases between them. CDR3 sequence: CASSIQEGYGYTF. For the CDR3, the DNA is TGTGCCAGTAGTATTCAGGAAGGCTATGGCTACACCTTC.

The gene calls are TRBV14 and TRBJ2-1; the match to TRBD2 covers 7 bases. Germline CDR1 is SGHDN and CDR2 is FVKESK. After removal of 1 base from V and 1 base from J, the junction contained 7 bases not matched to a gene. The CDR3 consists of 17 residues. CDR3 nucleotides: TGTGCCAGCAGCCAAGGCCTAGCGGTCTTTTCCTACAATGAGCAGTTCTTC. Residues: CASSQGLAVFSYNEQFF.

The chain combines TRBV19 with TRBJ1-5; D is unclear. Trimming pared 0 bases from V and 1 base from J, leaving 7 bases between. This CDR3 region has 15 residues. Germline values: CDR1 LNHDA, CDR2 SQIVND (reference sequence). The CDR3 sequence is CASSIDDISNQPQHF. Written as DNA, the CDR3 is TGTGCCAGTAGTATAGATGACATAAGCAATCAGCCCCAGCATTTT.

The chain carries TRBV28 and TRBJ1-1, with TRBD1 identical over 7 bases. Germline trimming cut 7 bases from V and 11 bases from J; bases unmatched to any gene: 13. CDR3 length: 13 amino acids. CDR1 is MDHEN, CDR2 SYDVKM, per germline. This CDR3 is CASTDTWQGVAFF. The DNA for the CDR3 is TGTGCCAGCACCGACACCTGGCAGGGGGTTGCTTTCTTT.

V usage is TRBV11-2 and J usage is TRBJ1-5; perhaps TRBD1 as D (6 bases). The CDR3 runs 17 residues. V gave up 1 base and J gave up 2 bases, with 15 bases separating them. Germline-derived CDR1 and CDR2 are SGHAT and FQNNGV. CDR3 residues: CASSLVLWDTGNQPQHF. CDR3 coding DNA: TGTGCCAGCAGCTTAGTTTTGTGGGACACCGGCAATCAGCCCCAGCATTTT.

V and J are TRBV6-6 and TRBJ1-5; 7 nucleotides agree with TRBD1. The V gene end was trimmed by 2 bases and the J gene end by 4 bases; junction bases not matched to a gene: 5. Germline CDR1 is MNHNY and CDR2 is SVGAGI (reference sequence). This CDR3 spans 15 amino acids. CDR3 amino acids: CASSYTGQSNQPQHF. CDR3 coding DNA: TGTGCCAGCAGTTACACGGGACAGTCAAATCAGCCCCAGCATTTT.

V and J are TRBV7-6 and TRBJ2-1; 7 bases are a match to TRBD2. V lost 1 base and J lost 2; bases outside the gene matches: 11. The CDR3 is 18 amino acids. Germline V CDR1 and CDR2: SGHVS, FNYEAQ. The CDR3 spells CASSLVSGPTSTYNEQFF. Written as DNA, the CDR3 is TGTGCCAGCAGCTTAGTTAGCGGGCCTACCAGTACCTACAATGAGCAGTTCTTC. Full variable domain (remainder filled in from reference TRBV7-6 and TRBJ2-1): GAGVSQSPRYKVTKRGQDVALRCDPISGHVSLYWYRQALGQGPEFLTYFNYEAQQDKSGLPNDRFSAERPEGSISTLTIQRTEQRDSAMYRCASSLVSGPTSTYNEQFFGPGTRLTVL.

The V and J genes are TRBV4-2 and TRBJ2-2; 7 bases match TRBD1. Germline loops: CDR1 LGHNA, CDR2 YNFKEQ. V was clipped by 4 bases and J by 4 bases; unmatched bases: 3. CDR3 length: 14 amino acids. Here the CDR3 reads CASSPRDSTGELFF. The CDR3 coding sequence is TGTGCCAGCAGCCCTCGGGACAGCACCGGGGAGCTGTTTTTT.

This sequence joins TRBV28 and TRBJ1-4, with D possibly being TRBD1 (6 bases). CDR1 MDHEN and CDR2 SYDVKM come from the germline V gene. This CDR3 contains 15 residues. Trimming took 4 bases from V and 6 from J, leaving 15 bases between them. The CDR3 loop reads CASSSPGGEDEKLFF. The CDR3 bases are TGTGCCAGCAGTTCACCGGGGGGCGAGGATGAAAAACTGTTTTTT.